The 3 T cell receptor beta chains below were found in one sample sequenced in a study of T cell responses to AZD1222 COVID-19 vaccine. The repertoire was sequenced with immunoSEQ multiplex PCR; TCRdb's copy has only in-frame clones and lacks some. The sample holds around 180,000 clones, 88% seen once. This material consisted of peripheral blood, taken 28 days after the second AZD1222 dose. Every receptor here comes from an adult who received the AZD1222 COVID-19 vaccine.

As concerns this clone: The identical CDR3 is also encoded by other nucleotide sequences in the sample. The chain joins TRBV7-2 to TRBJ2-5, with D hard to call. Germline V CDR1 and CDR2: SGHTA, FQGNSA. Trimming left V 5 bases short and J 1 base short, with 2 bases between. This CDR3 region has 11 residues. Written as DNA, the CDR3 is TGTGCCAGCAGCCTCCAAGAGACCCAGTACTTC. This codes for CASSLQETQYF.

The V call is TRBV28, the J call TRBJ2-5, with 8 nucleotides matching TRBD2. The germline V gene encodes CDR1 MDHEN and CDR2 SYDVKM. V shed 4 bases and J 3 bases; nucleotides not matched to a gene: 1. The CDR3 loop spans 13 amino acids. The CDR3 is CASSYGGEETQYF. The CDR3 bases are TGTGCCAGCAGTTACGGGGGGGAAGAGACCCAGTACTTC.

The chain employs TRBV3-1 (or the pseudogene TRBV3-2) and TRBJ1-5; the match to TRBD1 covers 7 bases. Unmatched junction bases numbered 8, after V lost 4 bases and J lost 5 bases. From germline, CDR1 is LGHDT and CDR2 YNNKEL (reference sequence). The CDR3 has 15 residues. The CDR3 is CASSPSDREDQPQHF. The CDR3 DNA follows: TGTGCCAGCAGCCCCTCCGACAGGGAAGATCAGCCCCAGCATTTT.